This TCR beta chain comes out of a study of shared clonotypes between healthy human individuals. The CDR3 has 14 amino acids. V was cut by 4 bases and J by 8 bases, with 16 bases left in between. CDR1 is SGHRS and CDR2 is YFSETQ in the germline V gene. The data were produced by immunoSEQ multiplex PCR, yet TCRdb's version contains in-frame clones alone and is incomplete. Of millions of clones listed, approximately 94% are singletons. Naive CD8 populations comprised CD45RO-negative cells positively selected for CCR7, excluding terminally differentiated effector memory CD45RA+ cells. Healthy HIV-negative adults with no recent acute infections or vaccinations were recruited as donors.

The chain combines TRBV5-1 with TRBJ2-1; possibly TRBD1 for D (5 bases). The receptor comes from a man between 18 and 29 years old in good health. Specimen: naive CD8+ T cells sorted from blood. The CDR3 DNA reads TGCGCCAGCAGCGCACAAGACAGTTTCTATGAGCAGTTCTTC. It is translated as CASSAQDSFYEQFF. The full variable domain, its missing parts supplied by reference TRBV5-1 and TRBJ2-1, is KAGVTQTPRYLIKTRGQQVTLSCSPISGHRSVSWYQQTPGQGLQFLFEYFSETQRNKGNFPGRFSGRQFSNSRSEMNVSTLELGDSALYLCASSAQDSFYEQFFGPGTRLTVL.